Each of the 14 T cell receptor beta chains below was sequenced from the same sample in a study of regulatory T cells in long-lasting Graves disease. Construction of TCR beta libraries relied on iRepertoire HTBI primers and on Arm-PCR targeting CDR3 regions. TCRdb called the multiplex PCR reads again in MiXCR, with one record for every CDR3 protein. The data hold roughly 410,000 distinct CDR3 sequences, with about 15% observed a single time. Time point: newly diagnosed GD, antithyroid drugs for less than 3 months. From PBMCs, RNA was extracted and then used to make the TCR library. This sample was also put to use in a study of T cells in Graves' hyperthyroidism and ophthalmopathy.

The material was peripheral blood mononuclear cells (PBMCs), obtained at new diagnosis, from a patient treated with antithyroid drugs. The receptors derive from a woman aged 35 to 49 with Graves disease.

The sample holds many counts of this clonotype. The V and J genes are TRBV7-9 and TRBJ1-2, with TRBD1 as a possible D gene (5 bases). This CDR3 is 11 amino acids long. Germline CDR1 and CDR2: SEHNR and FQNEAQ (reference sequence). V was pared by 9 bases and J by 4 bases, with 9 bases between. CDR3 in amino acids: CASLRGYGYTF. CDR3 nucleotide sequence: TGTGCCAGTTTGAGGGGCTATGGCTACACCTTC. Together with reference TRBV7-9 and TRBJ1-2, the CDR3 gives the full variable domain: DTGVSQNPRHKITKRGQNVTFRCDPISEHNRLYWYRQTLGQGPEFLTYFQNEAQLEKSRLLSDRFSAERPKGSFSTLEIQRTEQGDSAMYLCASLRGYGYTFGSGTRLTVV.

This clonotype was picked up many times. The rearrangement links TRBV3-1 to TRBJ1-1; 8 bases map to TRBD1. This CDR3 has 15 amino acids. V lost 0 bases to trimming and J lost 4 bases; unmatched junction nucleotides: 4. Germline V gene sequence: CDR1 LGHDT, CDR2 YNNKEL (reference sequence). The CDR3 sequence: CASSQETGAATEAFF. The CDR3, as DNA: TGTGCCAGCAGCCAAGAGACAGGGGCCGCCACTGAAGCTTTCTTT.

V usage is TRBV19 and J usage is TRBJ2-7, with D possibly being TRBD1 or TRBD2 (5 bases each). CDR1 and CDR2 (germline): LNHDA, SQIVND (reference sequence). V was shortened by 5 bases and J by 0 bases, with 8 bases between the two germline ends. This CDR3 spans 13 amino acids. CDR3 bases: TGTGCCAGTAGTTGGGGGACCTCCTACGAGCAGTACTTC. Its protein is CASSWGTSYEQYF.

In this sample, this clonotype turned up many times. The J gene is TRBJ2-2, the V gene TRBV12-5, with 9 bases aligning to TRBD1. V shed 7 bases and J 1 base; nucleotides not matched to a gene: 4. The CDR3 is 15 amino acids. CDR1 and CDR2 from the germline V gene are LGHNT and FRNRAP. DNA of the CDR3: TGTGCTAGTGCCCCGGGACAGGGGAACACCGGGGAGCTGTTTTTT. Protein product: CASAPGQGNTGELFF.

This clonotype occurred many times. The rearrangement joins TRBV6-1 to TRBJ1-3; 8 bases match TRBD1. This CDR3 is built from 18 residues. V dropped 4 bases and J dropped 2; count of bases not matched to a gene: 13. The V gene's germline CDR1 is MNHNS and CDR2 SASEGT. CDR3 DNA: TGTGCCAGCAGTGGGGACAGGAGACAGGGGACGGCTGGAAACACCATATATTTT. Protein sequence: CASSGDRRQGTAGNTIYF.

Only a few counts were recorded for this clonotype. The J gene is TRBJ1-5, the V gene TRBV27, with D possibly TRBD1 on 5 matching bases. Trimming took off 7 bases at V and 1 base at J, with 11 bases between the two ends. CDR1 and CDR2 (germline): MNHEY, SMNVEV (reference sequence). CDR3 size: 14 residues. Written as DNA, the CDR3 is TGTGCCAGCAAGGGCGGGGACAGCAATCAGCCCCAGCATTTT. Encoded protein: CASKGGDSNQPQHF.

The sample holds many counts of this clonotype. The J gene is TRBJ2-7, the V gene TRBV19, with TRBD2 matching 15 bases. This CDR3 has 18 residues. The V segment lost 6 bases and the J segment 4 bases; nucleotides outside the gene matches: 13. Per the germline V gene, CDR1 is LNHDA and CDR2 is SQIVND (reference sequence). The chain's CDR3 is CASSPKGLAGGFPYEQYF. CDR3 coding DNA: TGTGCCAGTAGCCCGAAGGGACTAGCGGGAGGATTCCCTTACGAGCAGTACTTC.

Ten or more counts support this clonotype. The V call is TRBV10-3, the J call TRBJ2-1, with TRBD2 matching over 7 bases. Looked up from germline, CDR1 is ENHRY and CDR2 is SYGVKD. This CDR3 is 12 amino acids long. DNA of the CDR3: TGTGCGGGAGGCGGGAGTGTCAATGAGCAGTTCTTC. Its translation: CAGGGSVNEQFF.

This clonotype was counted ten times or more. The gene calls are TRBV11-2 and TRBJ2-1; D perhaps matches TRBD2 (5 bases). Germline CDR1 is SGHAT and CDR2 is FQNNGV. V was pared by 3 bases and J by 10 bases, with 16 bases between. The CDR3 is made up of 14 amino acids. CDR3 bases: TGTGCCAGCAGCTTTGGTAGGGTCCGGGGAGAGCAGTTCTTC. Translation gives CASSFGRVRGEQFF.

A single count supports this clonotype. The chain carries TRBV10-2 and TRBJ1-5; 7 positions match TRBD1. CDR1 WSHSY and CDR2 SAAADI come from the germline V gene. The CDR3 has 17 amino acids. J lost 2 bases, V lost 2 bases, and 9 bases had no gene match. CDR3 loop: CASSERRVDRGNQPQHF. The CDR3 DNA sequence: TGCGCCAGCAGTGAGAGGCGGGTTGACAGGGGCAATCAGCCCCAGCATTTT.

This clonotype was seen at least ten times. The chain couples TRBV20-1 to TRBJ2-5; weak D call: TRBD1 (6 bases). The germline V gene encodes CDR1 DFQATT and CDR2 SNEGSKA (reference sequence). CDR3 size: 16 residues. V lost 1 base and J 4 bases, leaving 19 bases between the germline ends. The CDR3 reads CSARVLTGSSGETQYF. CDR3 DNA: TGCAGTGCTAGAGTTTTGACAGGATCCTCTGGAGAGACCCAGTACTTC.

This clonotype was detected ten times or more. This chain's CDR3 is CASSLWGLATDTQYF. The CDR3 DNA is TGTGCCAGCAGTCTCTGGGGACTAGCAACAGATACGCAGTATTTT. The rearrangement joins TRBV6-1 to TRBJ2-3, with 9 bases lining up with TRBD2. V shed 5 bases and J 3 bases; nucleotides not matched to a gene: 6. This CDR3 region has 15 residues. Looked up from germline, CDR1 is MNHNS and CDR2 is SASEGT.

The table lists this clonotype with many counts. The genes are TRBV9 and TRBJ1-2; TRBD1 matches at 8 bases. The germline gives CDR1 SGDLS, CDR2 YYNGEE. V trimming: 2 bases; J trimming: 4 bases; junction bases outside the gene matches: 10. CDR3 size: 16 residues. The CDR3 protein is CASSVGYGTGPYGYTF. The CDR3 region has the DNA TGTGCCAGCAGCGTGGGTTATGGGACAGGCCCCTATGGCTACACCTTC.

This clonotype has only a few counts. CDR3 nucleotide sequence: TGTGCCAGCAGCTTGGCCCGGACTACCACCACAGATACGCAGTATTTT. It yields the protein CASSLARTTTTDTQYF. The V gene is TRBV5-8, the J gene TRBJ2-3; D may be TRBD2 (6 bases). The CDR3 has 16 residues. The germline V and J ends were trimmed by 0 bases and 2 bases, with 13 bases remaining between them. CDR1 and CDR2 from the germline V gene are SGHTS and YDEGEE.